This passage covers 14 T cell receptor beta chains from one sample sequenced in a study of T cells in Graves' hyperthyroidism and ophthalmopathy. Template material for amplifying TCR beta CDR3 regions consisted of RNA transcripts. TCR CDR3 underwent first-round RT-PCR with the HTBI primer set. TCRdb independently ran MiXCR on the multiplex PCR reads; one entry per CDR3 protein. The sample carries fewer than 55,000 distinct CDR3 sequences, roughly 51% recorded once. The sample comprised peripheral blood or thyroid tissue (not recorded which). The receptors were sampled from a man aged 18-30 years with Graves' hyperthyroidism.

The V and J genes are TRBV14 and TRBJ2-5; a weak D match, TRBD1 (6 bases). The CDR3 runs to 14 residues. CDR1 SGHDN and CDR2 FVKESK come from the germline V gene. Trimming took off 1 base at V and 4 bases at J, with 10 bases between the two ends. This CDR3 reads CASSQARGTETQYF. For the CDR3, the DNA is TGTGCCAGCAGCCAAGCTAGGGGGACAGAGACCCAGTACTTC.

This clonotype showed up many times. The V call is TRBV7-2, the J call TRBJ1-4; D is undetermined. The CDR3 extends over 14 amino acids. CDR1 is SGHTA and CDR2 is FQGNSA in the germline V gene. The V gene lost 5 bases and the J gene lost 2 bases, with 9 bases spanning the gap. The CDR3 nucleotides read TGTGCCAGCAGCCAACACCGGACTAATGAAAAACTGTTTTTT. Its protein is CASSQHRTNEKLFF.

This clonotype has at least ten counts. The J gene is TRBJ2-7, the V gene TRBV27; 7 bases map to TRBD1. This CDR3 has 11 amino acids. CDR1 and CDR2 from the germline V gene are MNHEY and SMNVEV (reference sequence). J gave up 2 bases and V 10 bases, and 2 bases lay outside the gene matches. Written as DNA, the CDR3 is TGTGCCACGGGACAGACCTACGAGCAGTACTTC. Its protein is CATGQTYEQYF.

Only a few counts were recorded for this clonotype. The rearrangement links TRBV20-1 to TRBJ2-7; D is undetermined. CDR3 length equals 13 residues. Germline V lookup: CDR1 DFQATT, CDR2 SNEGSKA (reference sequence). The V and J ends lost 0 bases and 3 bases respectively, with 9 bases between them. CDR3 DNA sequence: TGCAGTGCTAGAGATCCGCTACTCTACGAGCAGTACTTC. Its protein product is CSARDPLLYEQYF.

At least ten counts were recorded for this clonotype. The CDR3 bases are TGTGCCAGCAGCTTGATGGGGATTCGTTTGAACACTGAAGCTTTCTTT. Its translation is CASSLMGIRLNTEAFF. This chain connects TRBV5-6 to TRBJ1-1; the D is unclear. Germline assignment: CDR1 SGHDT and CDR2 YYEEEE. The germline V and J ends were trimmed by 1 base and 0 bases, with 13 bases remaining between them. The length of the CDR3 is 16 residues.

J is TRBJ2-2 and V is TRBV7-8; D not certain. CDR3 length equals 15 residues. Germline values: CDR1 SGHVS, CDR2 FQNEAQ. Trimming removed 1 base from V and 2 bases from J, with 8 bases in between. CDR3 sequence (DNA): TGTGCCAGCAGCTTAGAACGAGTTAACACCGGGGAGCTGTTTTTT. It encodes CASSLERVNTGELFF.

The sample holds many counts of this clonotype. The chain combines TRBV7-8 with TRBJ1-5; 11 bases agree with TRBD1. This CDR3 spans 16 amino acids. V shed 4 bases and J 7 bases; nucleotides not matched to a gene: 9. Germline V gene sequence: CDR1 SGHVS, CDR2 FQNEAQ. The CDR3 nucleotides are TGTGCCAGCAGCTCTACGGACAGGGGGCGAGGGCAGCCCCAGCATTTT. It is translated as CASSSTDRGRGQPQHF.

The V call is TRBV28, the J call TRBJ2-5; 9 bases agree with TRBD1. Germline V gene data show CDR1 as MDHEN and CDR2 as SYDVKM. V was pared by 4 bases and J by 5 bases, with 11 bases of the junction left unmatched. The CDR3 consists of 16 residues. CDR3 bases: TGTGCCAGCAGTTCGAACAGGGACAGGGTAGGGGAGACCCAGTACTTC. It codes for CASSSNRDRVGETQYF.

The chain recombines TRBV5-6 with TRBJ1-1; no clear D. CDR1 is SGHDT, CDR2 YYEEEE, per germline. The CDR3 is 16 residues long. V dropped 2 bases and J dropped 2 bases, with 16 bases sitting between them. The CDR3 here is CASSLAHTAINTEAFF. The CDR3, as DNA: TGTGCCAGCAGCTTAGCGCACACAGCCATTAACACTGAAGCTTTCTTT.

The chain recombines TRBV20-1 with TRBJ1-6; unclear D gene. The CDR3 is made up of 12 amino acids. With 1 base removed from V and 10 bases from J, the gap between germline ends came to 8 bases. CDR1 and CDR2 from the germline V gene are DFQATT and SNEGSKA (reference sequence). CDR3 residues: CSARGSFSPLHF. CDR3 bases: TGCAGTGCTAGAGGGTCTTTCTCACCCCTCCACTTT.

The rearrangement uses TRBV9 and TRBJ2-5; TRBD2 matches 10 bases. The V gene end was trimmed by 1 base and the J gene end by 5 bases; junction bases not matched to a gene: 2. This CDR3 region has 14 residues. Germline loops: CDR1 SGDLS, CDR2 YYNGEE. The CDR3 spells CASSVTSGAETQYF. The CDR3 DNA reads as TGTGCCAGCAGCGTAACTAGCGGGGCGGAGACCCAGTACTTC.

There are many counts of this clonotype. This chain links TRBV4-1 with TRBJ1-2, with 7 bases that match TRBD1. The germline V gene has CDR1 MGHRA and CDR2 YSYEKL. This CDR3 comprises 15 residues. Trimming cost V 4 bases and J 8 bases; bases outside gene matches: 13. The CDR3 nucleotides read TGCGCCAGCAGCCTATCCGGGACAGACGTTGAGGGCTACACCTTC. This encodes CASSLSGTDVEGYTF.

The chain uses TRBV29-1 and TRBJ2-7; TRBD1 matches at 7 bases. The V gene's germline CDR1 is SQVTM and CDR2 ANQGSEA. The CDR3 covers 12 residues. The junction had 9 bases not matched to a gene; V was cut back by 7 bases and J by 6 bases. The CDR3 coding sequence is TGCAGCGCGACAGGGTCCCAAATCGAGCAGTACTTC. It specifies CSATGSQIEQYF.

In its sample, this clonotype was seen a few times. This chain joins TRBV5-1 and TRBJ2-6; a possible D gene is TRBD1 (5 bases). Germline V gene sequence: CDR1 SGHRS, CDR2 YFSETQ. The CDR3 extends over 14 amino acids. V was pared by 8 bases and J by 0 bases, with 9 bases between. In DNA form, the CDR3 reads TGCGCCAGTAGCAGGGACTCTGGGGCCAACGTCCTGACTTTC. Translation: CASSRDSGANVLTF.